The present T cell receptor beta chain was sequenced within a study of blood T cell repertoires in COVID-19 (dated by TCRdb to 2018 to 2021). Concerning the study at large: Samples from collaborators originated in the United States, Italy and Spain and spanned both the acute and convalescent phases of COVID-19. The prospective study material was composed of cDNA or gDNA derived from T cells, B-cell-depleted T cells, or PBMCs. Deeply sampled blood TCRbeta repertoires from subjects exposed to, actively infected with, or recovered from COVID-19 were included in the dataset. The repertoires were released in a freely available public database intended as a resource for research on the immune response to SARS-CoV-2. The samples were drawn from two sources: the first 160 participants of the ongoing ImmuneRACE study, and approximately 1,300 subjects contributed by 6 global collaborators. The sample metadata nearly always contained a de-identified subject ID, COVID-19 status, age in years and sex. Where HLA class I and class II types were available, the types were taken from metadata supplied by the sample provider, not from assay-based typing.

The collaborating institutions used their own protocols to collect whole blood in K2EDTA tubes. For TCRbeta analysis, collaborator samples were shipped as frozen whole blood, as isolated PBMCs, or as DNA extracted from either sample type. TCRbeta CDR3 regions were amplified from genomic DNA using the immunoSEQ Assay, a bias-controlled multiplex PCR. The authors processed their data as follows. The number of nucleated cells in each sample was estimated from the amplification of reference gene primers within the assay. To quantify the absolute abundance of each unique TCRbeta CDR3 rearrangement, sequence reads were collapsed and filtered. For each sample, productive Simpson clonality was calculated as the square root of Simpson's diversity index across productive rearrangements. TCRdb limited this immuneACCESS table to in-frame rearrangements with V and J called. A share of clones is missing; checked studies link under half to unresolved V genes, and the rest is unexplained. V and J calls and clone size are copied from that table; D and trimming were computed from the DNA. For this sample there are about 75,000 clones; approximately 90% appear just once. The top ten clonotypes cover roughly 19% of the sample.

What the research found in general, with its limitations: The quantity of clinical and demographic metadata differed by source and by participant and was supplied without curation.

Remarks on this clone: Its antigen is unknown. No qualities accompany the bases; no much larger clone lies one base away.

From the germline V gene, CDR1 is MDHEN and CDR2 is SYDVKM. Trimming costs V 6 bases and J 0 bases, and their ends lie 15 bases apart. The CDR3 measures 16 amino acids from cysteine to phenylalanine. Solely the CDR3 DNA is kept, with 48 bases framed from the first base. This receptor was identified in a human donor in a cohort sampled during active COVID-19. Recombination connected TRBV28 to TRBJ2-4; 6 matching bases give a weak D call of TRBD2. Sequenced input: peripheral blood. The CDR3 reads CASRGAGGLAKNIQYF. The nucleotides read TGTGCCAGCAGGGGAGCGGGCGGATTAGCCAAAAACATTCAGTACTTC.